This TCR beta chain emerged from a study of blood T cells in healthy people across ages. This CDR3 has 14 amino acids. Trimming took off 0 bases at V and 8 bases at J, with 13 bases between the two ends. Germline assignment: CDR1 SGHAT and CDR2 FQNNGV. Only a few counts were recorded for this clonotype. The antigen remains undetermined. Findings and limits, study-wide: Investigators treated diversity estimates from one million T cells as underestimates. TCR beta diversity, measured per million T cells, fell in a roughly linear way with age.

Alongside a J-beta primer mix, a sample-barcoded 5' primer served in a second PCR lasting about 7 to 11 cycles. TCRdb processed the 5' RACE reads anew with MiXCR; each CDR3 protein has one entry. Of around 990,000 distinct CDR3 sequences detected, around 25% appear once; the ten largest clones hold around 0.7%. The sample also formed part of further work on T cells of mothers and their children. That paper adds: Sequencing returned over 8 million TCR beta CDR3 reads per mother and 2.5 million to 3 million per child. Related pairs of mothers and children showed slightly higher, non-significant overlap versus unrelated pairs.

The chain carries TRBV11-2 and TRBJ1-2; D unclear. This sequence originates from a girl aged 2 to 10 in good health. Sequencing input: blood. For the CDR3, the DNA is TGTGCCAGCAGCTTAGATAGGACCGGAGGAGGCTACACCTTC. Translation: CASSLDRTGGGYTF.